This T cell receptor beta chain was sequenced during a study of blood T cell repertoires in COVID-19. The repertoire was sequenced with immunoSEQ multiplex PCR; TCRdb's copy has only in-frame clones and lacks some. The sample yields 110,000 to 150,000 clones, roughly 80% seen once. The CDR3 totals 13 residues. CDR1 and CDR2 from the germline V gene are PRHDT and FYEKMQ (reference sequence). Losses at the gene ends were 8 bases for V and 5 bases for J; bases not matched to a gene: 5. The TCR was taken from a human donor in a cohort sampled during active COVID-19. The sample consisted of peripheral blood. The chain recombines TRBV13 with TRBJ2-5; 10 bases align to TRBD2. This CDR3 is CASVLAGRETQYF. The CDR3 DNA sequence: TGTGCCAGCGTACTAGCGGGGAGGGAGACCCAGTACTTC. The full variable domain, its missing parts supplied by reference TRBV13 and TRBJ2-5, is AAGVIQSPRHLIKEKRETATLKCYPIPRHDTVYWYQQGPGQDPQFLISFYEKMQSDKGSIPDRFSAQQFSDYHSELNMSSLELGDSALYFCASVLAGRETQYFGPGTRLLVL.